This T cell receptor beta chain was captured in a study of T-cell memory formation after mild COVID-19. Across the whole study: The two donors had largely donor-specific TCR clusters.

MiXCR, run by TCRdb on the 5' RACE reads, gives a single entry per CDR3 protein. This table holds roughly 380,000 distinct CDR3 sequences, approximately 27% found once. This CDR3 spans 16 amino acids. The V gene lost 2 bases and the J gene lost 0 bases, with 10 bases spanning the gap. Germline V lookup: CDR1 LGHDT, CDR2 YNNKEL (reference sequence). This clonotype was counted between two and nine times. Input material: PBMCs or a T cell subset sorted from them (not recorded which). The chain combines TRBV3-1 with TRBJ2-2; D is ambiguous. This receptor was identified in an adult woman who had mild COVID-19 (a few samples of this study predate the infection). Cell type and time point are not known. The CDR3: CASSQFRNTNTGELFF. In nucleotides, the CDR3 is TGTGCCAGCAGCCAATTCCGGAATACGAACACCGGGGAGCTGTTTTTT.